This T cell receptor (beta chain) was sequenced during a study of OX40 agonist ivuxolimab in advanced cancers. Libraries were prepared by immunoSEQ multiplex PCR; TCRdb keeps only in-frame clonotypes and omits some of them. The sample has tens of thousands of clones, about 82% seen once. Per the germline V gene, CDR1 is MNHEY and CDR2 is SMNVEV (reference sequence). The CDR3 totals 12 residues. The V end lost 8 bases, the J end lost 8 bases, and 13 bases lay between the germline ends. The chain uses TRBV27 and TRBJ1-5; D might be TRBD1 (6 bases). The receptor comes from an adult with an advanced solid tumor such as melanoma, head and neck, liver or kidney cancer. This material consisted of CD4+ or CD8+ T cells sorted from blood, taken in a trial of the OX40 agonist ivuxolimab. The CDR3 DNA sequence: TGTGCCAGCTCTCTTAGGGGGGAGCCCCAGCATTTT. The encoded protein is CASSLRGEPQHF.